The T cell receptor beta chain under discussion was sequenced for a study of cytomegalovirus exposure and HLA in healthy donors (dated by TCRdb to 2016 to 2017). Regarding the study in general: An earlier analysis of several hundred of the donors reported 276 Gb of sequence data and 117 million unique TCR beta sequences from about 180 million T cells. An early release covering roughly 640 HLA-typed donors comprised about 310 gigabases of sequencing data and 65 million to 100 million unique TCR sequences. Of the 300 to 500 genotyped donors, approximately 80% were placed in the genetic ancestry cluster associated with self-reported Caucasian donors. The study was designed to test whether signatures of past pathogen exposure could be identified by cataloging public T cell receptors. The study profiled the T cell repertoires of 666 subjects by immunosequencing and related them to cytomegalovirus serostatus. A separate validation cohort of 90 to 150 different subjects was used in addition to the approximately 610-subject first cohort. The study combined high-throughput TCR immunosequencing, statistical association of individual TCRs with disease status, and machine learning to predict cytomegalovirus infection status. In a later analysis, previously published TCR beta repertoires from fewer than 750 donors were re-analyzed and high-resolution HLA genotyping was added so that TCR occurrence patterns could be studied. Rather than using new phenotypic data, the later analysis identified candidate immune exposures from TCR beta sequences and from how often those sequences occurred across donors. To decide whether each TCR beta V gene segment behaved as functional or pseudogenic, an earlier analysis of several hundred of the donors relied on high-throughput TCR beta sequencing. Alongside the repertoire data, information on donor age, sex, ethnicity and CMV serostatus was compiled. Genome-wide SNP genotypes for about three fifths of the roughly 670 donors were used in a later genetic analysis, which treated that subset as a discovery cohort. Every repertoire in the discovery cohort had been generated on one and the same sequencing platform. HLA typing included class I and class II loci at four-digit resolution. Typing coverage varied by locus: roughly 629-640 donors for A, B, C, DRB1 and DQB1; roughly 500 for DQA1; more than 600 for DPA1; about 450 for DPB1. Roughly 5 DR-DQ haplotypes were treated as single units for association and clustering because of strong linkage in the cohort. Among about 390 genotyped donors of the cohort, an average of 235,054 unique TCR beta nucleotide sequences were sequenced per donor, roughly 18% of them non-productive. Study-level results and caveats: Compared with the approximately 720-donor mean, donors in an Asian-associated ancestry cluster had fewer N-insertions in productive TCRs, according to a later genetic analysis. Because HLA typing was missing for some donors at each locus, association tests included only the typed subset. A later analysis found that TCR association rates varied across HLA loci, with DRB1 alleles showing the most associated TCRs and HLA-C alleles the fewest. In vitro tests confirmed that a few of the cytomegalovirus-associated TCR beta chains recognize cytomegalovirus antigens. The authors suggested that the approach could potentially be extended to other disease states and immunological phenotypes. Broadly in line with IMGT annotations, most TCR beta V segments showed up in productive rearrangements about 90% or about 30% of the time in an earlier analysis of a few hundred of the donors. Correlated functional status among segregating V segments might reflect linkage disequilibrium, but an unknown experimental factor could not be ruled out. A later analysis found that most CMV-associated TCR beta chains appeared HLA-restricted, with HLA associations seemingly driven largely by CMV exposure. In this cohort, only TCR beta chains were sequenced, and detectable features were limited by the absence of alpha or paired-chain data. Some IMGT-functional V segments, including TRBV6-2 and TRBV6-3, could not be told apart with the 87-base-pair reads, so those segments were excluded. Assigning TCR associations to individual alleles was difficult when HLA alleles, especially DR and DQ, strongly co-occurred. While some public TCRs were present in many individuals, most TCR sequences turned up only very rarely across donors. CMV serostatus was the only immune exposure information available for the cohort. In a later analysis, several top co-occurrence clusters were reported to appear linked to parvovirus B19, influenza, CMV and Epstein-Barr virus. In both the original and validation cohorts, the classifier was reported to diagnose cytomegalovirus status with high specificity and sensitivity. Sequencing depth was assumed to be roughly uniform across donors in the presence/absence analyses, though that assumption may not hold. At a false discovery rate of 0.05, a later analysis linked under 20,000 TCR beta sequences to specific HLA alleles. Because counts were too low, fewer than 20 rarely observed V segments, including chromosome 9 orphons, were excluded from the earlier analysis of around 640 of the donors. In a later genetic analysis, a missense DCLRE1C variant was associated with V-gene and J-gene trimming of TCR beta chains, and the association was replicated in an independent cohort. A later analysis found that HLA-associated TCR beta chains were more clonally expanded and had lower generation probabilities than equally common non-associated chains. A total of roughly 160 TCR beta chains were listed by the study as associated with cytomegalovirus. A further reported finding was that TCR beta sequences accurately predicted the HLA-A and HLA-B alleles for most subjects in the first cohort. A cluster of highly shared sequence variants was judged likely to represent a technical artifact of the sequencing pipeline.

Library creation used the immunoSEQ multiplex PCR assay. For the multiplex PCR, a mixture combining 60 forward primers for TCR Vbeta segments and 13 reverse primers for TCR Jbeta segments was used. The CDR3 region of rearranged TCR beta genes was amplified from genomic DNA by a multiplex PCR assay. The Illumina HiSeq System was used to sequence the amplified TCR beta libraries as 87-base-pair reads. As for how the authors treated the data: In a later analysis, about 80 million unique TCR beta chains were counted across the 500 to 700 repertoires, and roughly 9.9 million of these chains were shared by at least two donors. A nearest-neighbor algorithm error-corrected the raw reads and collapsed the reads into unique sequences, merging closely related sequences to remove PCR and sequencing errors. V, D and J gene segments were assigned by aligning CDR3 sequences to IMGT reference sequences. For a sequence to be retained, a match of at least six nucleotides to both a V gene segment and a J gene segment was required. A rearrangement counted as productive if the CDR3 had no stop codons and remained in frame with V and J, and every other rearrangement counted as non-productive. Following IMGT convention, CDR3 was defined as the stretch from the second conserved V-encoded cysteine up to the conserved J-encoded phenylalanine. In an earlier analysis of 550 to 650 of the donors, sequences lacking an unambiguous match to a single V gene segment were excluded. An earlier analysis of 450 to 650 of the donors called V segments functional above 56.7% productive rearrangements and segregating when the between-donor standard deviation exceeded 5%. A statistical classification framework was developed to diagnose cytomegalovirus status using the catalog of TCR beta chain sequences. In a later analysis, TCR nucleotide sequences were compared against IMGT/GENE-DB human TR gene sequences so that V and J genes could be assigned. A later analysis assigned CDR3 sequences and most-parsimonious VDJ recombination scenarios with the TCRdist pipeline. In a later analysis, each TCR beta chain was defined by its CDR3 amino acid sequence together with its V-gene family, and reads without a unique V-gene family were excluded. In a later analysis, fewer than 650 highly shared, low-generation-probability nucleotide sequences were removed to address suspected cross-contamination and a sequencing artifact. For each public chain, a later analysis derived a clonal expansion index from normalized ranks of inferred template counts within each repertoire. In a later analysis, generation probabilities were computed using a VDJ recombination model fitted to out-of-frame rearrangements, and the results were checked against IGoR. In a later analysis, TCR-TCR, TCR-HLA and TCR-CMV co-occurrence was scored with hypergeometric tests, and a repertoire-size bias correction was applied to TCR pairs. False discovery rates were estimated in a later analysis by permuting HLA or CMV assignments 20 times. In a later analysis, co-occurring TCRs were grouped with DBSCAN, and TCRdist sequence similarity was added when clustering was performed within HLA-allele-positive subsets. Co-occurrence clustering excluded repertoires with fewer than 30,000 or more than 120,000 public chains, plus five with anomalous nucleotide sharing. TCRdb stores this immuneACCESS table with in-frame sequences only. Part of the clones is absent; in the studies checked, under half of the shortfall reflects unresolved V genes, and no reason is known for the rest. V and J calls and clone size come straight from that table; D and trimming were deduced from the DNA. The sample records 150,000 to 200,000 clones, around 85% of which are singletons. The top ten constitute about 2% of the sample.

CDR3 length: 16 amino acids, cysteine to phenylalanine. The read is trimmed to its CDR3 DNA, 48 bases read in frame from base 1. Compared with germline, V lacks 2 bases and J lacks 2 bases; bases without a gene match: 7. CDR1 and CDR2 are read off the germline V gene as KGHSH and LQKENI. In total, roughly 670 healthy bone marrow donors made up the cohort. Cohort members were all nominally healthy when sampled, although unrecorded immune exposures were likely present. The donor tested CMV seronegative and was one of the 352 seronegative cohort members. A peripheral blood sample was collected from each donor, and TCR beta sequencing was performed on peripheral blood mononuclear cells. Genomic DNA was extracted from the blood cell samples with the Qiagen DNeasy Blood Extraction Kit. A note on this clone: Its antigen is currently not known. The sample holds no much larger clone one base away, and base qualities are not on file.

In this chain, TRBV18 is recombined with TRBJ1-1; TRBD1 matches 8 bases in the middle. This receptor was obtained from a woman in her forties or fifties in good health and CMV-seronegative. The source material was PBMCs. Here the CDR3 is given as CASSPTKAGGNTEAFF. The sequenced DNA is TGTGCCAGCTCACCAACAAAGGCAGGGGGCAACACTGAAGCTTTCTTT.